The rows below give T cell receptor beta chains drawn from one sample of a study of blood T cell repertoires in COVID-19. Sequencing was performed with immunoSEQ multiplex PCR; in TCRdb, only in-frame clones are kept and a portion is missing. The top ten hold 2.5% to 3% of the sample, which has around 300,000 clones, around 82% seen once. Sequenced: peripheral blood. The receptors were gathered from a man aged 25 to 40 with active or convalescent COVID-19. The conserved cysteine and the conserved F or W are not part of the CDR3 here.

V	length	CDR3
TRBV28	10	ASSLWSTEQY
TRBV5-4	15	ASSFPSGGKLGNEQF
TRBV4-1	15	ASSQAGQGRSNQPQH
TRBV4-1	13	ASSQEGLPGGKLF
TRBV19	13	ASSIGGRLGETQY
TRBV28	11	ASSLHSKETQY
TRBV5-4	12	ASSTRQILYGYT
TRBV6-1	13	ASSEARALGQPQH
TRBV7-3	12	ASSLEGAHTEAF
TRBV7-2	9	ASSLTYEQY
TRBV30	13	AWVNPGLINDVQF
TRBV5-5	16	ASSQTGLAGLSSYEQY
TRBV11-2	13	ASSFPGQRHSPLH
TRBV11-3	14	ASSLQGGPVGTEAF
TRBV3-1/TRBV3-2	13	ASSQQGSPGNTIY
TRBV7-2	13	ASSLDGNSGNTIY
TRBV28	12	ASSFRTGGETQY
TRBV24-1	13	ATSLGGGVTDTQY
TRBV3-1/TRBV3-2	10	ASSDTTGTLF
TRBV13	12	ASSPGTGIFGQY
TRBV18	10	ASSFPEEGYT
TRBV30	11	AWSVGGHYGYT
TRBV18	9	ASSRRGEQY
TRBV2	13	ASSARTGGRQPQH
TRBV5-4	12	ASSLTGYQETQY
TRBV7-2	12	ASSLAGTGDGYT
TRBV28	21	ASSLGWLWTSGRAPPSTDTQY
TRBV5-1	12	ASERGGLTGELF
TRBV5-1	12	ASSVQGGGNTIY
TRBV5-5	13	ASTGQEDSNQPQH
TRBV18	13	ASSPGTSGRHEQY
TRBV21-1	12	EGRENWCGNTIY
TRBV9	14	ASSVRAGDVTDTQY
TRBV6-2/TRBV6-3	13	ASSYGGLPNQPQH
TRBV7-2	11	ASSTRQATEAF
TRBV12-3/TRBV12-4	11	ASSFAGYAWQY
TRBV9	15	ASSVSPAGWVENTIY
TRBV3-1/TRBV3-2	14	ASSQAPGTGHHEQY
TRBV5-6	11	ASSLAGNYGYT
TRBV4-1	13	ASSLMGSRGSPLH
TRBV28	10	ASSLEYNEQF